This T cell receptor (beta chain) was recovered during a study of spatial heterogeneity in lung cancer. Study information: The average count in raw reads for each unique TCR and UMI combination exceeded eight appearances.

TCR cDNA molecules each carried a unique molecular identifier. MiXCR was run by TCRdb on the 5' RACE reads, yielding one entry per CDR3 protein. This sample carries about 39,000 distinct CDR3 sequences, around 5.8% of them seen once, and the ten largest clones take more than 9%. The CDR3 consists of 13 residues. V lost 0 bases to trimming and J lost 4 bases, with 6 bases between them. Germline lookup yields CDR1 SGHAT and CDR2 FQNNGV. This clonotype appeared a few times. Documented time point: sample taken at primary tumor resection. Unsorted whole RNA of tumor, nontumor lung or frozen PBMC was sequenced.

J is TRBJ1-1 and V is TRBV11-2; D gene uncertain. This TCR derives from a male donor with early-stage non-small cell lung cancer. Here the sequenced sample was PBMCs, taken at surgery. The CDR3 loop is CASSLDWITEAFF. CDR3 in DNA: TGTGCCAGCAGCTTAGATTGGATCACTGAAGCTTTCTTT.